The 10 T cell receptor beta chains below come from one sample, sequenced in a study of shared clonotypes between healthy human individuals. The naive CD8 population came from CD45RO-negative cells selected for CCR7, without terminally differentiated effector memory CD45RA+ cells. Using immunoSEQ multiplex PCR, the repertoire was profiled, and TCRdb retains in-frame clones only, with some absent. The repertoire holds 1.5 million to 2.5 million clones, with about 95% as singletons. Sequenced input: naive CD8+ T cells sorted from blood. These TCRs come from a man between 18 and 35 years old in good health.

The genes are TRBV2 and TRBJ2-1; 9 bases map to TRBD1. Germline CDR1 reads SNHLY; CDR2 reads FYNNEI. Trimming took 7 bases from V and 7 from J; bases not matched to a gene: 11. The CDR3 length is 15 residues. CDR3 amino acids: CASTSGQGLGNEQFF. CDR3 coding DNA: TGTGCCAGCACCTCGGGACAGGGTTTGGGGAATGAGCAGTTCTTC.

Regarding this clone: The same CDR3 is also encoded by other DNA sequences in this sample. The rearrangement joins TRBV5-1 to TRBJ1-1; 7 nucleotides align to TRBD1. V gave up 1 base and J gave up 6 bases; unmatched junction bases: 0. CDR3 length: 12 residues. Germline CDR1 SGHRS, CDR2 YFSETQ. CDR3 protein: CASSLTGAEAFF. For the CDR3, the DNA is TGCGCCAGCAGCTTGACAGGGGCTGAAGCTTTCTTT.

The chain joins TRBV14 to TRBJ2-5; D is perhaps TRBD1 (6 bases). The CDR3 loop spans 16 amino acids. Germline lookup yields CDR1 SGHDN and CDR2 FVKESK. V lost 4 bases, J lost 0 bases, and 15 bases lay in between. The CDR3 coding sequence is TGTGCCAGCAGCCCAGGGACACGACTGCACCAAGAGACCCAGTACTTC. Protein: CASSPGTRLHQETQYF.

The chain links TRBV28 to TRBJ1-1; 8 bases are shared with TRBD1. The J segment lost 6 bases and the V segment lost 2 bases, leaving 29 bases of the junction unmatched. The length of the CDR3 is 22 residues. Germline values: CDR1 MDHEN, CDR2 SYDVKM. In DNA, the CDR3 is TGTGCCAGCAGTTTACCGTTAAGTGCTGCTGGCCACAGGGGGGGTCATAAAGCTGAAGCTTTCTTT. It encodes CASSLPLSAAGHRGGHKAEAFF.

This CDR3 is CASSVSGVSDEQFF. The CDR3 DNA reads TGTGCCAGCAGCGTATCAGGGGTTAGTGATGAGCAGTTCTTC. The chain is built from TRBV9 and TRBJ2-1; a possible D gene is TRBD1 (6 bases). The CDR3 loop spans 14 amino acids. Germline CDR1 is SGDLS and CDR2 is YYNGEE. V was cut by 1 base and J by 8 bases, with 13 bases left in between.

This chain uses TRBV5-6 with TRBJ1-1; D is unclear. With 0 bases removed from V and 0 bases from J, the gap between germline ends came to 6 bases. This CDR3 has 14 residues. CDR1 is SGHDT and CDR2 is YYEEEE in the germline V gene. CDR3 region: CASSLGSMNTEAFF. CDR3 DNA: TGTGCCAGCAGCTTGGGCAGCATGAACACTGAAGCTTTCTTT.

The J gene is TRBJ2-2, the V gene TRBV5-1; D is perhaps TRBD1 (5 bases). Germline-derived CDR1 and CDR2 are SGHRS and YFSETQ. Trimming cost V 0 bases and J 5 bases, with 14 bases left between them. CDR3 length: 16 amino acids. Written as DNA, the CDR3 is TGCGCCAGCAGCTTGGCTGGCAGGGATAGAACCGGGGAGCTGTTTTTT. Amino acids: CASSLAGRDRTGELFF.

About this clone itself: Other DNA sequences of this sample code for an identical CDR3. The chain carries TRBV4-1 and TRBJ2-7, with D perhaps matching TRBD1 or TRBD2 (5 bases each). Trimming pared 1 base from V and 2 bases from J, leaving 9 bases between. The CDR3 spans 14 residues. Germline V gene lookup returns CDR1 MGHRA and CDR2 YSYEKL. The DNA for the CDR3 is TGCGCCAGCAGCCAAGGGGACGGGACCTACGAGCAGTACTTC. It codes for CASSQGDGTYEQYF.

Turning to this clone: Other DNA sequences from this sample encode an identical CDR3 as well. The chain carries TRBV6-5 and TRBJ2-7; no firm D call. The length of the CDR3 is 13 residues. Trimming shortened V by 6 bases and J by 2 bases, and 11 bases separated the two germline ends. Germline assignment: CDR1 MNHEY and CDR2 SVGAGI. In nucleotides, the CDR3 is TGTGCCAGCAGCTTGGGCCTAGCCTACGAGCAGTACTTC. Translated: CASSLGLAYEQYF.

On this clone itself: The sample has other DNA sequences that encode this CDR3 too. The chain joins TRBV2 to TRBJ2-7; 14 bases map to TRBD2. In germline, CDR1 is SNHLY, CDR2 FYNNEI. With V trimmed by 8 bases and J by 4 bases, 4 bases remained unmatched. The CDR3 loop spans 14 amino acids. CDR3 coding DNA: TGTGCCAGCTCCGGGACTAGCGGGGGTTACGAGCAGTACTTC. It codes for CASSGTSGGYEQYF.